A selection of T cell receptor beta chains follows, all from one sample in a study of shared clonotypes between healthy human individuals. Here immunoSEQ multiplex PCR was the method, and the copy in TCRdb shows in-frame clones only, minus some. The data show some 790,000 clones, 55% to 80% seen once. Sample: memory CD4+ T cells sorted from blood. Receptors were obtained from a woman between 25 and 40 years old in good health. Both conserved end residues are part of each CDR3. The D gene is left open where the match is weak. Clone size is shown for a subset of rows, as once, few, many or a class of expanded clone.

size	V	D	J	DNA	CDR3
NA	TRBV19	NA	TRBJ1-5	TGTGCCAGTAGTCAGACAGTCTATAGCAATCAGCCCCAGCATTTT	CASSQTVYSNQPQHF
few	TRBV19	NA	TRBJ2-2	TGTGCCAGCCTCCCGTTGATGACAAGTAACACCGGGGAGCTGTTTTTT	CASLPLMTSNTGELFF
NA	TRBV19	NA	TRBJ2-1	TGTGCCAGTAGTAGCTCGACGGGCTTCCGCTCCTACAATGAGCAGTTCTTC	CASSSSTGFRSYNEQFF
NA	TRBV5-8	NA	TRBJ1-5	TGTGCCAGCAGCTGGCAGGGCAATCAGCCCCAGCATTTT	CASSWQGNQPQHF
NA	TRBV6-6	NA	TRBJ2-7	TGTGCCAGCAGTTATTACAGGGACTCCTACGAGCAGTACTTC	CASSYYRDSYEQYF
NA	TRBV5-1	TRBD1	TRBJ1-2	TGCGCCAGCAGCGTGGGACAGGGCTATGGCTACACCTTC	CASSVGQGYGYTF
NA	TRBV30	NA	TRBJ1-1	TGTGGTCGCGGGCCCCTTGGGAACACTGAAGCTTTCTTT	CGRGPLGNTEAFF
NA	TRBV5-1	NA	TRBJ2-1	TGCGCCAGCAGCCTACTAGAGCGGGAGCAGTTCTTC	CASSLLEREQFF
once	TRBV11-3	TRBD1	TRBJ2-2	TGTGCCAGCTCTCAGGGGGCGGTCGGGGAGCTGTTTTTT	CASSQGAVGELFF
NA	TRBV15	NA	TRBJ2-2	TGTGCCACCAGCAGAGATATCCCCGATGTCAATTCCGGGGAGCTGTTTTTT	CATSRDIPDVNSGELFF
few	TRBV18	TRBD2	TRBJ2-3	TGTGCCAGCTCAAGCGGGAGGAAGACAGATACGCAGTATTTT	CASSSGRKTDTQYF
NA	TRBV2	NA	TRBJ2-1	TGTGCCAGCAGTGGATTACAGGGAGGTCAGTTCTTC	CASSGLQGGQFF
NA	TRBV7-9	NA	TRBJ2-5	TGTGCCAGCAGCTTACATACCGACGGGACCCAGTACTTC	CASSLHTDGTQYF
NA	TRBV18	NA	TRBJ1-4	TGTGCCAGCTCACCAAACCTCGCCGGGGAAGGAGAAAAACTGTTTTTT	CASSPNLAGEGEKLFF
NA	TRBV30	NA	TRBJ2-5	TGTGCCTGGAGATCGGGGAGGGGGGAGACCCAGTACTTC	CAWRSGRGETQYF
once	TRBV29-1	TRBD2	TRBJ2-7	TGCAGCGTTGGGGTAGGCGGGAGGGATTACGAGCAGTACTTC	CSVGVGGRDYEQYF
NA	TRBV6-5	NA	TRBJ2-2	TGTGCCAGCAGTCCAAGGATCACCGGGGAGCTGTTTTTT	CASSPRITGELFF
many	TRBV11-2	TRBD1	TRBJ1-1	TGTGCCAGCAGCCGTGGAGCAGGGGGCGGCCGCATGTACACTGAAGCTTTCTTT	CASSRGAGGGRMYTEAFF
few	TRBV29-1	NA	TRBJ2-2	TGCAGCCTCAAGGGGGTGGGGATGGCAGCCGGGGAGCTGTTTTTT	CSLKGVGMAAGELFF
NA	TRBV6-1	TRBD2	TRBJ2-3	TGTGCCAGGAATAGCGGGAGGGACACAGATACGCAGTATTTT	CARNSGRDTDTQYF
NA	TRBV6-1	NA	TRBJ1-1	TGTGCCAGCAGTGTTCTCTGGAACACTGAAGCTTTCTTT	CASSVLWNTEAFF
NA	TRBV7-9	TRBD1	TRBJ2-5	TGTGCCAGCAGCCCCCTGGACAGGTCGGGCCAAGAGACCCAGTACTTC	CASSPLDRSGQETQYF
NA	TRBV6-1	NA	TRBJ1-2	TGTGCCAGCAGTGGTGTTTCGGGGCTGCGAAACTATGGCTACACCTTC	CASSGVSGLRNYGYTF
once	TRBV7-2	NA	TRBJ2-2	TGTGCCAGCAGCTTAGGCGCGGTTCCCGGGGAGCTGTTTTTT	CASSLGAVPGELFF